This T cell receptor (beta chain) was found in a study of siplizumab effects on memory and regulatory T cells. Study results and caveats: Siplizumab caused a significant drop in alloreactive sequences traceable to unstimulated CD4+ memory cells. The naive T cell population seemed more diverse than memory cells and seemed a major contributor to the alloresponse. Suppression by proliferating Tregs derived from siplizumab cultures was not verified. No assignable naive or memory phenotype existed for roughly 80-95% of proliferating CD4+ or CD8+ clones.

The CDR3 has 16 residues. V was cut by 3 bases and J by 5 bases, with 20 bases left in between. Germline loops: CDR1 SGHDT, CDR2 YYEEEE. Sequencing used immunoSEQ multiplex PCR; TCRdb keeps in-frame clones, though not all of them. The data hold roughly 18,000 clones, with under 50% observed a single time. Mixed lymphocyte reaction cells underwent less than seven days of coculture at 37°C. This clone was observed a few times. Its antigen is unidentified. V usage is TRBV5-6 and J usage is TRBJ1-2; D might be TRBD1 (6 bases). What was sequenced was CFSE-low (dividing) CD4+ T cells sorted from an allogeneic mixed lymphocyte reaction. The clonotype originates from a human donor in good health; the cells came from an allogeneic mixed lymphocyte reaction. The CDR3 nucleotides are TGTGCCAGCAGCTCGAAGAACAGGGTATTGGGGTATGGCTACACCTTC. This translates into CASSSKNRVLGYGYTF.